This entry lists 15 T cell receptor beta chains sequenced from one sample in a study of Ad26.COV2.S vaccination and SARS-CoV-2 variants. Profiling relied on immunoSEQ multiplex PCR, and the TCRdb table lists in-frame clones only, not all of them. The sample contains 300,000 to 400,000 clones, 75% to 90% of which appear only once. Specified treatment: 19 received Ad26.COV2.S at low or high dose, single or two shots; about 5 received placebo; per-sample allocation not given. The study sampled participants on day 63 after the first vaccine or placebo injection. Sequences were derived from peripheral blood, sampled in a trial of Ad26.COV2.S vaccine versus placebo. The origin of the receptors is a person aged 18-60 years who received the Ad26.COV2.S COVID-19 vaccine or a placebo.

V and J are TRBV5-6 and TRBJ2-1; D remains ambiguous. The V end lost 2 bases, the J end lost 0 bases, and 9 bases lay between the germline ends. This CDR3 has 15 residues. The germline V gene has CDR1 SGHDT and CDR2 YYEEEE. CDR3 loop: CASSFGVSSYNEQFF. The CDR3, as DNA: TGTGCCAGCAGCTTTGGGGTAAGCTCCTACAATGAGCAGTTCTTC.

V is TRBV4-1 and J is TRBJ1-1; 7 nucleotides line up with TRBD1. This CDR3 has 15 residues. Germline V gene sequence: CDR1 MGHRA, CDR2 YSYEKL. The junction had 11 bases not matched to a gene; V was cut back by 2 bases and J by 8 bases. CDR3 nucleotides: TGCGCCAGCAGCCAACAGGGACAGCGAAATCCGGAAGCTTTCTTT. The encoded protein is CASSQQGQRNPEAFF.

This rearrangement joins TRBV11-1 to TRBJ2-7, with TRBD2 identical over 7 bases. The CDR3 length is 14 residues. Germline loops: CDR1 SGHAT, CDR2 FQDESV (reference sequence). Trimming took 3 bases from V and 2 from J; bases not matched to a gene: 4. The CDR3 coding sequence is TGTGCCAGCAGCTTTTCAGCGGGACCCTACGAGCAGTACTTC. The encoded protein is CASSFSAGPYEQYF.

This clone appeared a few times. The V call is TRBV6-2 or TRBV6-3, the J call TRBJ2-1; TRBD2 agrees at 8 bases. CDR1 and CDR2 (germline): MNHEY, SVGEGT. V shed 5 bases, J shed 15 bases, and the junction held 15 bases outside the gene matches. The CDR3 totals 14 residues. CDR3 nucleotide sequence: TGTGCCAGCAGTCCCTCGGGGGCTAGCGGGCGGGGGTTCTTC. This gives the protein CASSPSGASGRGFF.

This chain links TRBV19 with TRBJ2-2; D is tentatively TRBD1 or TRBD2 (5 bases each). This CDR3 has 15 amino acids. The V and J ends lost 8 bases and 0 bases respectively, with 13 bases between them. Germline CDR1 and CDR2: LNHDA and SQIVND (reference sequence). Written as DNA, the CDR3 is TGTGCCAGTCGTGGGTGGGGGTCGAACACCGGGGAGCTGTTTTTT. Protein sequence: CASRGWGSNTGELFF.

As to this clone: One end of the junction fails to match germline, which may point to a read error. This rearrangement joins TRBV19 to TRBJ1-5; D not resolved. This CDR3 is 15 amino acids long. Germline CDR1 LNHDA, CDR2 SQIVND (reference sequence). CDR3 in DNA: TGTGCCAGTAGAATAGAGGGAACGGGCAATCAGCCCCAGCATTTT. Translated, it gives CASRIEGTGNQPQHF.

The J gene is TRBJ2-1, the V gene TRBV9; D is possibly TRBD1 or TRBD2 (5 bases each). V was cut by 4 bases and J by 7 bases, with 21 bases left in between. Germline CDR1 is SGDLS and CDR2 is YYNGEE. The CDR3 contains 16 residues. CDR3: CASSPIGTTVPNEQFF. CDR3 bases: TGTGCCAGCAGCCCTATCGGGACGACGGTCCCAAATGAGCAGTTCTTC.

The gene calls are TRBV5-6 and TRBJ2-7; 7 bases are a match to TRBD1. Germline values: CDR1 SGHDT, CDR2 YYEEEE. V shed 4 bases, J shed 3 bases, and the junction held 7 bases outside the gene matches. The CDR3 is 14 residues long. The CDR3 nucleotides read TGTGCCAGCAGCGTTTCAGGGGGAAACTACGAGCAGTACTTC. It translates to CASSVSGGNYEQYF. Full variable domain (rest looked up from reference TRBV5-6 and TRBJ2-7): DAGVTQSPTHLIKTRGQQVTLRCSPKSGHDTVSWYQQALGQGPQFIFQYYEEEERQRGNFPDRFSGHQFPNYSSELNVNALLLGDSALYLCASSVSGGNYEQYFGPGTRLTVT.

In its sample, this clone was seen once. This chain joins TRBV6-5 and TRBJ2-7; the match to TRBD1 covers 9 bases. This CDR3 region has 14 residues. Germline assignment: CDR1 MNHEY and CDR2 SVGAGI. V gave up 0 bases and J gave up 3 bases; unmatched junction bases: 0. CDR3 DNA: TGTGCCAGCAGTTACTCGGGACAGGGCTACGAGCAGTACTTC. Amino acids: CASSYSGQGYEQYF.

The chain carries TRBV10-3 and TRBJ1-2, with D uncertain. Trimming stripped 7 bases from V and 3 bases from J, with 12 bases between. Germline CDR1 and CDR2: ENHRY and SYGVKD. The CDR3 covers 13 residues. The CDR3 DNA is TGTGCCATCACAGCCAACCCCGACTATGGCTACACCTTC. It codes for CAITANPDYGYTF.

The chain recombines TRBV5-1 with TRBJ1-5; possibly TRBD1 for D (6 bases). With 1 base removed from V and 2 bases from J, the gap between germline ends came to 7 bases. The CDR3 runs to 14 residues. In germline, CDR1 is SGHRS, CDR2 YFSETQ. The CDR3 protein is CASSLSGGNQPQHF. The CDR3 DNA reads TGCGCCAGCAGCTTGTCAGGGGGCAATCAGCCCCAGCATTTT.

This chain joins TRBV6-5 and TRBJ2-1; 8 bases fit TRBD1. Germline lookup yields CDR1 MNHEY and CDR2 SVGAGI. The CDR3 totals 15 residues. Losses at the gene ends were 7 bases for V and 3 bases for J; bases not matched to a gene: 8. CDR3 region: CASKKKDRVYNEQFF. The CDR3 DNA sequence: TGTGCCAGCAAGAAGAAGGACAGGGTCTACAATGAGCAGTTCTTC.

The CDR3: CAWNPSEDYEQYF. As DNA, the CDR3 is TGTGCCTGGAATCCTAGCGAAGATTACGAGCAGTACTTC. V is TRBV30 and J is TRBJ2-7, with a tentative D call TRBD2 (6 bases). The CDR3 consists of 13 residues. V was cut by 4 bases and J by 4 bases, with 14 bases left in between. Germline values: CDR1 GTSNPN, CDR2 SVGIG (reference sequence).

The chain recombines TRBV7-9 with TRBJ2-1, with D hard to call. CDR1 is SEHNR and CDR2 is FQNEAQ in the germline V gene (reference sequence). Deletions cut 6 bases from V and 7 bases from J, with 10 bases between. This CDR3 comprises 12 residues. CDR3 amino acids: CASSTTRNEQFF. The CDR3 DNA sequence: TGTGCCAGCAGTACAACTCGTAATGAGCAGTTCTTC.

The chain is built from TRBV28 and TRBJ2-4; 9 nucleotides align to TRBD2. The germline V gene has CDR1 MDHEN and CDR2 SYDVKM. V shed 4 bases, J shed 6 bases, and the junction held 10 bases outside the gene matches. The CDR3 has 16 residues. In DNA, the CDR3 is TGTGCCAGCAGTTCCCCTCTGGGTAGCGGGGGAAACATTCAGTACTTC. Its translation is CASSSPLGSGGNIQYF.